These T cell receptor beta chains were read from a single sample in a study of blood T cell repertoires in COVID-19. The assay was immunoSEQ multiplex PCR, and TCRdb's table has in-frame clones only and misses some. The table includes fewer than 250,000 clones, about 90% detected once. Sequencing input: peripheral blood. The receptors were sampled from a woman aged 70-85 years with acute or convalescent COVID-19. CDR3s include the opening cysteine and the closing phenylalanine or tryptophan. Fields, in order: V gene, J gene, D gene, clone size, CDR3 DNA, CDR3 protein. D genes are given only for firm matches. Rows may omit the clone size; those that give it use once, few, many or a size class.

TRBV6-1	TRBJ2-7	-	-	TGTGCCAGCAGCCAACTAGGGTACGAGCAGTACTTC	CASSQLGYEQYF
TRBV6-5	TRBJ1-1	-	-	TGTGCCAGCAGTTCGACAGGTCTTGAAGCTTTCTTT	CASSSTGLEAFF
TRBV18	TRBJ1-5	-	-	TGTGCCAGCTCACCATTGGCAGGGATCCAGCCCCAGCATTTT	CASSPLAGIQPQHF
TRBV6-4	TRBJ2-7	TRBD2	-	TGTGCCAGCAGTCGAACCGGGGGGGGCGAGCAGTACTTC	CASSRTGGGEQYF
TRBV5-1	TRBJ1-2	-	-	TGCGCCAGCAGCCCTCCCTTGGGAGACTATGGCTACACCTTC	CASSPPLGDYGYTF
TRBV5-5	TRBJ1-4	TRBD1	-	TGTGCCAGCAGCTTGGAGGGGACAGAAGCGTACACCAATAAACTGTTTTTT	CASSLEGTEAYTNKLFF
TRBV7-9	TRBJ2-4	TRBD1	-	TGTGCCAGCAGCCCAGCCACAGGGGAAAACATTCAGTACTTC	CASSPATGENIQYF
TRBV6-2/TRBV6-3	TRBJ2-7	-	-	TGTGCCAGCAGTTACGACACTCGCACCGAGCAGTACTTC	CASSYDTRTEQYF
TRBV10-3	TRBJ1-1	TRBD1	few	TGTGCCATCAAACCCCTGGGGACAGGGGGCTTCGTCTCTGAAGCTTTCTTT	CAIKPLGTGGFVSEAFF
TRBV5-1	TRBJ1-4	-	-	TGCGCCAGCAGCCTAGTAGCGGGAGGGAGTGAAAAACTGTTTTTT	CASSLVAGGSEKLFF
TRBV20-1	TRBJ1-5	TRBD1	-	TGCAGTGCTAGTGGGACAGCCCTTCAGCCCCAGCATTTT	CSASGTALQPQHF
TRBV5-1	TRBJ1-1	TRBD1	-	TGCGCCAGCAGCTCTCAGGGGGGCACGAACACTGAAGCTTTCTTT	CASSSQGGTNTEAFF
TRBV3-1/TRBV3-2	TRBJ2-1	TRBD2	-	TGTGCCAGCAGCCCAGGGACTAGCGGGAGAATAGCTAGGTGTCTGGTGGGCCCGTTAATTGAGCAGTTCTTC	CASSPGTSGRIARCLVGPLIEQFF
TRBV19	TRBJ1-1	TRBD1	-	TGTGCCAGTAGTATTGACAGGGGGAACACTGAAGCTTTCTTT	CASSIDRGNTEAFF
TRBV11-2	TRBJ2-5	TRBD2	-	TGTGCCAGCAGCTTAGGGACTAGCGGTGGGGCCCAGTACTTC	CASSLGTSGGAQYF
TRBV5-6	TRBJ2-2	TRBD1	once	TGTGCCAGCAGCTTAGGACAGGGGAACACCGGGGAGCTGTTTTTT	CASSLGQGNTGELFF
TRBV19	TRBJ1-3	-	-	TGTGCCAGTAGTGCCGACAGGGGAAACACCATATATTTT	CASSADRGNTIYF
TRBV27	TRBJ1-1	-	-	TGTGCCAGCAGCCCCGACGGGTGGTCCACTGAAGCTTTCTTT	CASSPDGWSTEAFF
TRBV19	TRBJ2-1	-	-	TGTGCCAGTAGTACGGGGGTAAGCTCCTACAATGAGCAGTTCTTC	CASSTGVSSYNEQFF
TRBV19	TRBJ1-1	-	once	TGTGCCAGTACCAATATTGGGGCAGTGGTTGCTGAAGCTTTCTTT	CASTNIGAVVAEAFF
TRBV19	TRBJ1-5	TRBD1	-	TGTGCCAGTAGAACCGGGACAGGGGGCCTCAATCAGCCCCAGCATTTT	CASRTGTGGLNQPQHF
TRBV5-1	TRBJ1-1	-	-	TGCGCCAGCAGTTATGAGGGCAGGAACACTGAAGCTTTCTTT	CASSYEGRNTEAFF
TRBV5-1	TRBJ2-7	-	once	TGCGCCAGCAGCTTCCCTGGGAGTCGCTACGAGCAGTACTTC	CASSFPGSRYEQYF
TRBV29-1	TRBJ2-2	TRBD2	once	TGCAGCGTTCAGGCGGGGGTTAACACCGGGGAGCTGTTTTTT	CSVQAGVNTGELFF
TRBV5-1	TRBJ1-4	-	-	TGCGCCAGCACAGGGACTGATGAAAAACTGTTTTTT	CASTGTDEKLFF
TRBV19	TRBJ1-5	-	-	TGTGCCAGTAGTAACGGACAGTCTCTGCCTCAGCCCCAGCATTTT	CASSNGQSLPQPQHF
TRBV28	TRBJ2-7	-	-	TGTGCCAGCAGTTTACCGTCCTACGAGCAGTACTTC	CASSLPSYEQYF
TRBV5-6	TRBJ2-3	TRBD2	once	TGTGCCAGCAGCGGCCGGATGTTGGCGGGGGAACGAGATACGCAGTATTTT	CASSGRMLAGERDTQYF
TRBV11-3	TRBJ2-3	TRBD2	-	TGTGCCAGCAGCTTAGAGGGGACCCTAGCGGGGGTTGGGGATACGCAGTATTTT	CASSLEGTLAGVGDTQYF
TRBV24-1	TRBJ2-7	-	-	TGTGCCACCAGTGACAGCTACGAGCAGTACTTC	CATSDSYEQYF
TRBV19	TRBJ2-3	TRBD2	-	TGTGCCAGTAGTCCGGGGGGGGCGCGAGCAGATACGCAGTATTTT	CASSPGGARADTQYF
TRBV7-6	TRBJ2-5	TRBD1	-	TGTGCCAGCAGCCCCGGGACAGGGCAGGAGACCCAGTACTTC	CASSPGTGQETQYF
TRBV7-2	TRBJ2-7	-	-	TGTGCCAGCAGCTTTATCCGGGGGGAGCAGTACTTC	CASSFIRGEQYF